This is a list of T cell receptor beta chains from one sample in a study of T-cell reconstitution after alpha-beta-depleted transplantation in children. From the PCR reads, TCRdb called clonotypes with MiXCR, one entry per CDR3 protein. Of around 300,000 distinct CDR3 sequences in the sample, more than 9% were seen once. Sequenced here: peripheral blood, sampled 180 days after TCRalphabeta/CD19-depleted stem cell transplant. The receptors come from a male patient between 2 and 15 years old who had a stem cell transplant for chronic granulomatous disease, so the T cells may come from the graft donor. Both conserved end residues are part of each CDR3. D genes are given only for firm matches. Expanded clones get a size class; other rows say once, few or many, or leave the size out.

.	TRBV6-2/TRBV6-3	TRBJ2-2	many	CASSYSSGGATGELFF	TGTGCCAGCAGTTATAGCTCTGGCGGGGCCACCGGGGAGCTGTTTTTT
TRBD2	TRBV28	TRBJ2-7	many	CASSLYQLAGAYEQYF	TGTGCCAGCAGTTTATACCAACTAGCGGGGGCCTACGAGCAGTACTTC
.	TRBV28	TRBJ2-6	many	CASSSESSGANVLTF	TGTGCCAGCAGTTCCGAGAGCTCTGGGGCCAACGTCCTGACTTTC
.	TRBV15	TRBJ2-1	few	CATSRAGTDNEQFF	TGTGCCACCAGCAGGGCCGGGACCGACAATGAGCAGTTCTTC
.	TRBV10-3	TRBJ2-3	many	CAISVRLSSMDTQYF	TGTGCCATCAGTGTAAGACTTAGCTCAATGGATACGCAGTATTTT
TRBD2	TRBV28	TRBJ2-3	many	CASSLALLAGVTDTQYF	TGTGCCAGCAGCCTGGCCTTGCTAGCGGGAGTAACAGATACGCAGTATTTT
.	TRBV27	TRBJ2-4	many	CASSSSGVAKNIQYF	TGTGCCAGCAGTTCTTCAGGGGTAGCCAAAAACATTCAGTACTTC
.	TRBV7-9	TRBJ2-1	.	CASILAAKNEQFF	TGTGCCAGCATCTTAGCGGCGAAAAATGAGCAGTTCTTC
TRBD2	TRBV5-1	TRBJ2-7	many	CASSLGTSGVTYEQYF	TGCGCCAGCAGCTTGGGGACTAGCGGGGTCACCTACGAGCAGTACTTC
TRBD2	TRBV7-2	TRBJ2-1	many	CASRISGSSYNEQFF	TGTGCCAGCAGGATTAGCGGGAGCTCCTACAATGAGCAGTTCTTC
TRBD1	TRBV5-1	TRBJ2-5	many	CASSTRQGTQETQYF	TGCGCCAGCAGCACCAGACAGGGAACACAAGAGACCCAGTACTTC
TRBD1	TRBV7-3	TRBJ2-3	many	CASSLRTGGTDTQYF	TGTGCCAGCAGCTTAAGGACAGGGGGCACAGATACGCAGTATTTT
.	TRBV21-1	TRBJ2-7	many	CASSISGTGFTYEQYF	TGTGCCAGCAGCATCTCCGGGACAGGGTTCACCTACGAGCAGTACTTC
.	TRBV28	TRBJ2-2	many	CASIWGDTGELFF	TGTGCCAGCATATGGGGGGACACCGGGGAGCTGTTTTTT
TRBD2	TRBV12-3/TRBV12-4	TRBJ2-7	many	CASSLGLAPIYEQYF	TGTGCCAGCAGTTTAGGACTAGCGCCAATCTACGAGCAGTACTTC
.	TRBV5-6	TRBJ1-1	many	CASSSRSRVNTEAFF	TGTGCCAGCAGCTCCCGGTCCAGGGTGAACACTGAAGCTTTCTTT
TRBD1	TRBV24-1	TRBJ2-7	many	CATSDPGTGGGEQYF	TGTGCCACCAGTGATCCCGGGACAGGGGGCGGCGAGCAGTACTTC
TRBD2	TRBV19	TRBJ2-7	.	CASSNPSGSREQYF	TGTGCCAGTAGTAATCCTAGCGGGAGTCGCGAGCAGTACTTC
TRBD1	TRBV6-1	TRBJ1-3	many	CASSHVDRVRSGNTIYF	TGTGCCAGCAGTCATGTCGACAGGGTCCGCTCTGGAAACACCATATATTTT
.	TRBV28	TRBJ1-5	few	CASSLWGRDQPQHF	TGTGCCAGCAGTTTATGGGGGCGGGATCAGCCCCAGCATTTT
.	TRBV20-1	TRBJ2-7	many	CSATGRVLREQYF	TGCAGTGCTACCGGGAGAGTCCTACGCGAGCAGTACTTC
.	TRBV5-1	TRBJ1-1	few	CASSWSPGSEAFF	TGCGCCAGCAGCTGGTCCCCAGGGTCTGAAGCTTTCTTT
.	TRBV20-1	TRBJ2-3	many	CSARVGLAGTDTQYF	TGCAGTGCTAGAGTAGGGCTAGCAGGCACAGATACGCAGTATTTT
TRBD2	TRBV6-1	TRBJ2-7	.	CASSKTSGGYEQYF	TGTGCCAGCAGCAAGACTAGCGGGGGGTACGAGCAGTACTTC
.	TRBV4-3	TRBJ2-7	many	CASSQDLAEFSYEQYF	TGCGCCAGCAGCCAAGATTTGGCAGAGTTCAGCTACGAGCAGTACTTC
.	TRBV2	TRBJ2-3	many	CASMGNSDTQYF	TGTGCCAGCATGGGTAACTCAGATACGCAGTATTTT
.	TRBV19	TRBJ2-1	.	CASSLELMVQFF	TGTGCCAGTAGTTTGGAGCTTATGGTGCAGTTCTTC
.	TRBV18	TRBJ2-7	many	CASSLRQSGYEQYF	TGTGCCAGCTCACTGCGACAGAGCGGCTACGAGCAGTACTTC
TRBD2	TRBV27	TRBJ2-1	many	CASSLLAGGSEQFF	TGTGCCAGCAGTTTACTAGCGGGAGGTAGTGAGCAGTTCTTC
.	TRBV5-1	TRBJ2-5	many	CASSPVRQETQYF	TGCGCCAGCAGCCCGGTGCGTCAAGAGACCCAGTACTTC
.	TRBV6-2/TRBV6-3	TRBJ2-7	many	CASTQNYEQYF	TGTGCCAGCACCCAGAACTACGAGCAGTACTTC
TRBD2	TRBV7-9	TRBJ2-1	many	CASSLTQWREGNNEQFF	TGTGCCAGCAGCTTAACCCAGTGGCGGGAGGGAAACAATGAGCAGTTCTTC
TRBD1	TRBV30	TRBJ1-1	many	CAWSAIDRVTPEAFF	TGTGCCTGGAGTGCAATCGACAGGGTAACCCCTGAAGCTTTCTTT
.	TRBV23-1	TRBJ2-7	.	CASSQCSASPYEQYF	TGCGCCAGCAGTCAATGTTCCGCATCGCCCTACGAGCAGTACTTC
.	TRBV5-1	TRBJ2-7	many	CASSLGSGVQEQYF	TGCGCCAGCAGCTTGGGGTCTGGTGTACAAGAGCAGTACTTC
.	TRBV18	TRBJ2-7	many	CASSPSTPPVSAYEQYF	TGTGCCAGCTCGCCAAGTACACCCCCGGTGAGTGCCTACGAGCAGTACTTC
TRBD2	TRBV5-5	TRBJ2-7	many	CASTPTWAGVDEQYF	TGTGCCAGCACCCCGACCTGGGCGGGAGTAGACGAGCAGTACTTC
.	TRBV20-1	TRBJ2-3	many	CSARDYFSGDTQYF	TGCAGTGCTAGAGATTACTTTTCAGGGGATACGCAGTATTTT
TRBD1	TRBV7-9	TRBJ2-3	many	CASSPGTGSADTQYF	TGTGCCAGCAGCCCCGGGACAGGGTCCGCAGATACGCAGTATTTT
TRBD2	TRBV12-3/TRBV12-4	TRBJ2-7	many	CASSQSGLAYEQYF	TGTGCCAGCAGTCAGTCGGGACTAGCCTACGAGCAGTACTTC
TRBD2	TRBV6-1	TRBJ2-2	many	CASSGTSGTSGELFF	TGTGCCAGCAGTGGGACTAGCGGGACATCCGGGGAGCTGTTTTTT
TRBD2	TRBV12-3/TRBV12-4	TRBJ2-4	many	CASSRTSLNIQYF	TGTGCCAGCAGCCGGACTAGCCTAAACATTCAGTACTTC
.	TRBV21-1	TRBJ2-3	many	CASSILAGLRDTQYF	TGTGCCAGCAGCATCCTAGCGGGACTTAGAGATACGCAGTATTTT
.	TRBV7-2	TRBJ2-3	many	CASSSPARPSTDTQYF	TGTGCCAGCAGCTCCCCTGCCCGGCCGTCCACAGATACGCAGTATTTT
.	TRBV5-4	TRBJ2-7	.	CASSLGVLCSGGYHEQYF	TGTGCCAGCAGCTTGGGGGTCCTTTGCTCTGGGGGGTACCACGAGCAGTACTTC
TRBD2	TRBV19	TRBJ2-7	.	CASSMGKAGGEQYF	TGTGCCAGTAGTATGGGCAAAGCGGGAGGCGAGCAGTACTTC
TRBD2	TRBV27	TRBJ2-7	many	CASSLLAGGPVEQYF	TGTGCCAGCAGTTTATTGGCGGGAGGGCCGGTTGAGCAGTACTTC
TRBD1	TRBV27	TRBJ2-5	many	CASRRQGRGQETQYF	TGTGCCAGCAGGCGACAGGGGCGCGGGCAAGAGACCCAGTACTTC
TRBD1	TRBV7-3	TRBJ2-2	.	CASSLGWKGADTGELFF	TGTGCCAGCAGTCTAGGCTGGAAGGGGGCAGACACCGGGGAGCTGTTTTTT